The table lists the clone carrying this TCR beta chain with a few counts. Its target is unknown. This sample was included in a study of human T cells and chemical hapten exposure. A single record per CDR3 protein comes from TCRdb applying MiXCR to the RACE reads. There are 95,000 to 150,000 distinct CDR3 sequences in the sample; approximately 12% occur only once, and 2.5% to 3.5% lies in the top ten. As for time point: pre-sensitization, week 0. Treatment denoted: therapeutic diphenylcyclopropenone sensitization with weekly scalp DPC. Study-wide results and limits: Controls had significantly fewer large CDR3 similarity clusters than were formed by expanded TCRs.

The source is a woman between 18 and 30 years old with alopecia areata. Some clones in this sample may be carry-over from other donors' samples. The input for sequencing was whole blood, taken in connection with sensitization to the hapten diphenylcyclopropenone (DPC).

This chain's CDR3 is CASSKLGTQETQYF. In nucleotides, the CDR3 is TGTGCCAGTAGTAAGTTGGGCACCCAAGAGACCCAGTACTTC. This rearrangement joins TRBV19 to TRBJ2-5; D not certain. Trimming cost V 4 bases and J 1 base, with 10 bases left between them. Germline-derived CDR1 and CDR2 are LNHDA and SQIVND (reference sequence). CDR3 length equals 14 residues.